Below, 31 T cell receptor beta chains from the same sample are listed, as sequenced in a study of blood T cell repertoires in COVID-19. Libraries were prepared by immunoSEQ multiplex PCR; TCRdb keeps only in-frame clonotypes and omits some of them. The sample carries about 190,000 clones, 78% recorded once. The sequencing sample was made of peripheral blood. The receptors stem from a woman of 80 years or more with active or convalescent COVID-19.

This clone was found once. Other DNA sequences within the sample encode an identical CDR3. CDR3: CASSFLGQAAYEQYF. The CDR3 DNA reads TGCGCCAGCAGCTTTCTCGGACAGGCCGCCTACGAGCAGTACTTC. The J gene is TRBJ2-7, the V gene TRBV5-1; TRBD1 matches at 7 bases. J was trimmed by 2 bases and V by 2 bases; bases with no gene match: 7. Germline V lookup: CDR1 SGHRS, CDR2 YFSETQ. This CDR3 is 15 amino acids long.

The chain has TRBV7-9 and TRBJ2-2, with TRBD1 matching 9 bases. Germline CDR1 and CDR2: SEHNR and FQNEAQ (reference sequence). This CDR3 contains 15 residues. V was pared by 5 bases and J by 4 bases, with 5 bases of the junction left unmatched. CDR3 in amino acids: CASSDRDRVTGELFF. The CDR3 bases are TGTGCCAGCAGCGACCGGGACAGGGTCACCGGGGAGCTGTTTTTT.

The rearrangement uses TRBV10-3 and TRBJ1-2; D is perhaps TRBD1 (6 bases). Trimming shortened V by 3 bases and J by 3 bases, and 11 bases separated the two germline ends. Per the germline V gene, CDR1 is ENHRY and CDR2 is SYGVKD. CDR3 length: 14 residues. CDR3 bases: TGTGCCATCAGTGAAAACAGGGCGGACTATGGCTACACCTTC. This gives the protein CAISENRADYGYTF.

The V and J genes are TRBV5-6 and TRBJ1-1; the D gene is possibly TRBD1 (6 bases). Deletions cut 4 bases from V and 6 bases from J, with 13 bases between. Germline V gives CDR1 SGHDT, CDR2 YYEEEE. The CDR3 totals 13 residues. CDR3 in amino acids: CASSEQGYAEAFF. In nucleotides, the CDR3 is TGTGCCAGCAGCGAGCAGGGGTACGCTGAAGCTTTCTTT.

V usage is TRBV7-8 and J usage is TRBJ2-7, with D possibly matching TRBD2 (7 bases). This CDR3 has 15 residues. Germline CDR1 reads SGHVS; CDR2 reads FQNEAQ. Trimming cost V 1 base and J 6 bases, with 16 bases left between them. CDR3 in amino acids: CASSLVWGGPGEQYF. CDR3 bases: TGTGCCAGCAGCTTAGTGTGGGGGGGGCCGGGCGAGCAGTACTTC.

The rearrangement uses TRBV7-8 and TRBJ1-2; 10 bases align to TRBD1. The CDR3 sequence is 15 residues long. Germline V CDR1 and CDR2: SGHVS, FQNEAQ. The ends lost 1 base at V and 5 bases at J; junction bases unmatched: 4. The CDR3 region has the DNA TGTGCCAGCAGCTTAGGGGGACAGGGGACGTATGGCTACACCTTC. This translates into CASSLGGQGTYGYTF.

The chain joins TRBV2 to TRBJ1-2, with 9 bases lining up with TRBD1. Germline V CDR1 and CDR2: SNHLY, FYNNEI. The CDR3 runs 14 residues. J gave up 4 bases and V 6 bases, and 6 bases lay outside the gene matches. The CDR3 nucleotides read TGTGCCAGCAGGGATACAGGGGGCAGCTATGGCTACACCTTC. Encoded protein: CASRDTGGSYGYTF.

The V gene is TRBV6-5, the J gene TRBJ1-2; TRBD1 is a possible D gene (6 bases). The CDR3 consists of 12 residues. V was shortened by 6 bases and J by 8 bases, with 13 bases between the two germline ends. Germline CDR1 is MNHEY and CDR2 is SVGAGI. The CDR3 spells CASRPGGEGYTF. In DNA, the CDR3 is TGTGCCAGCAGGCCGGGGGGCGAAGGCTACACCTTC.

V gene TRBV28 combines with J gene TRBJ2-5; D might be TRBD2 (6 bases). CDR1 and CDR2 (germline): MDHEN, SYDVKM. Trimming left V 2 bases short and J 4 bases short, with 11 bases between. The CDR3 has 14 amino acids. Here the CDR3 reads CASSLEMEGETQYF. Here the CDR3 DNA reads TGTGCCAGCAGTTTAGAGATGGAGGGAGAGACCCAGTACTTC.

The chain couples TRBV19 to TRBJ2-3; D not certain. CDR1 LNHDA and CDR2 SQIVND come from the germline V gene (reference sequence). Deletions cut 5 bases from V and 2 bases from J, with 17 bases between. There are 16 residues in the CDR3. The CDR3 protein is CASSPYSTDPTDTQYF. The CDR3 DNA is TGTGCCAGTAGTCCTTATTCTACAGACCCCACAGATACGCAGTATTTT.

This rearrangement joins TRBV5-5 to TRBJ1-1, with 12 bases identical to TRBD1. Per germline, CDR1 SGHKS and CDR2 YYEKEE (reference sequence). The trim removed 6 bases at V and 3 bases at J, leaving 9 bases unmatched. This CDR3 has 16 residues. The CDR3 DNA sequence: TGTGCCAGCACTGGGGGGACAGGGGGCTTCGACACTGAAGCTTTCTTT. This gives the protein CASTGGTGGFDTEAFF.

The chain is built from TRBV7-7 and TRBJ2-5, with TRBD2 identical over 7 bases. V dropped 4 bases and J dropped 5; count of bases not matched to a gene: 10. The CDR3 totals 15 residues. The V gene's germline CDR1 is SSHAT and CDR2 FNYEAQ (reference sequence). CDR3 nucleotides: TGTGCCAGCAGCTCGGGACTACGCCGGGGGGAGACCCAGTACTTC. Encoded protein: CASSSGLRRGETQYF.

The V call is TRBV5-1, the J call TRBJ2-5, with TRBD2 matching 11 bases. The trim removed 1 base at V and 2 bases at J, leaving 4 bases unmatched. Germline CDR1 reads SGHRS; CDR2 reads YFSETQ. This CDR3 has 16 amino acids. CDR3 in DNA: TGCGCCAGCAGCTTGAGCCTAGCGGGGGGTCAAGAGACCCAGTACTTC. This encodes CASSLSLAGGQETQYF.

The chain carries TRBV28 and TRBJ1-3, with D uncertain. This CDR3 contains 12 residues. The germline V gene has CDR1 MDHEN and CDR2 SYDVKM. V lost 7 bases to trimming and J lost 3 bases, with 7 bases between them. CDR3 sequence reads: CASNRGGNTIYF. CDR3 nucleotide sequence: TGTGCCAGCAATCGAGGTGGAAACACCATATATTTT.

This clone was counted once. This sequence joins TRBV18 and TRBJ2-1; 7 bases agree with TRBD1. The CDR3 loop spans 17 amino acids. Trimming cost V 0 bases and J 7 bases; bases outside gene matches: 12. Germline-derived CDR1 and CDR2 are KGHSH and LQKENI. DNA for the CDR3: TGTGCCAGCTCACCACCGTTGGTGACCTCGACAGGGAATGAGCAGTTCTTC. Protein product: CASSPPLVTSTGNEQFF.

The CDR3 region is CASSLSFWGQGARGTEAFF. CDR3 sequence (DNA): TGTGCCAGCAGTTTATCTTTCTGGGGACAGGGGGCGAGAGGCACTGAAGCTTTCTTT. The chain is built from TRBV27 and TRBJ1-1; 12 bases are shared with TRBD1. This CDR3 has 19 amino acids. V gave up 0 bases and J gave up 4 bases; unmatched junction bases: 12. Germline V CDR1 and CDR2: MNHEY, SMNVEV (reference sequence).

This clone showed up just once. The chain's CDR3 is CASSLSQNRVTQYF. The CDR3 nucleotides read TGTGCCAGCAGTTTATCGCAGAACCGGGTGACCCAGTACTTC. This chain joins TRBV28 and TRBJ2-5; D is undetermined. The CDR3 extends over 14 amino acids. V lost 1 base and J lost 7, with 13 bases in between. The germline CDR1 and CDR2 sequences are MDHEN and SYDVKM.

The CDR3 loop reads CASLRRGGPDEQFF. The DNA of the CDR3 is TGTGCCAGCTTAAGGCGGGGGGGCCCGGATGAGCAGTTCTTC. The V gene is TRBV7-9, the J gene TRBJ2-1; 9 bases map to TRBD2. CDR3 length: 14 amino acids. The germline gives CDR1 SEHNR, CDR2 FQNEAQ (reference sequence). J lost 8 bases, V lost 8 bases, and 10 bases had no gene match.

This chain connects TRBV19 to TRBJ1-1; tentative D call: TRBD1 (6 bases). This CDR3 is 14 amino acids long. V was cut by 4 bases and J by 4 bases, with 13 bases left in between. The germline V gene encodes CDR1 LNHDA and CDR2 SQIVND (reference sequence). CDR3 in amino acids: CASSNQGSSTEAFF. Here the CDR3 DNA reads TGTGCCAGTAGTAACCAGGGGTCGTCCACTGAAGCTTTCTTT.

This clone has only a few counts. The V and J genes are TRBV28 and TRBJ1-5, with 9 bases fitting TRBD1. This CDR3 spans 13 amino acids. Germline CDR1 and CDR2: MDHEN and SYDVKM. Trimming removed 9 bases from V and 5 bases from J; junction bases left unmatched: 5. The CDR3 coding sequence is TGTGCCAGTACAGGGGGCTCGCATCAGCCCCAGCATTTT. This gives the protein CASTGGSHQPQHF.

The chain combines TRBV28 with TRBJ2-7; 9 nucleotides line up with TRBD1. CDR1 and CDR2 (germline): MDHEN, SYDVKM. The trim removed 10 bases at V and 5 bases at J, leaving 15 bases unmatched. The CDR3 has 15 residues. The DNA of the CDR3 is TGTGCCATCCTCCCGGGCGGACAGGGGTCCCACGAGCAGTACTTC. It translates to CAILPGGQGSHEQYF.

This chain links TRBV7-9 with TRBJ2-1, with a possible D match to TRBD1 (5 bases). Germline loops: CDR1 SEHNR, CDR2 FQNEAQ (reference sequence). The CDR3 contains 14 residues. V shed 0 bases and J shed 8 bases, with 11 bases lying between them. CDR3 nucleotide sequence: TGTGCCAGCAGCTTAGCGACAGTTTGGGATGAGCAGTTCTTC. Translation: CASSLATVWDEQFF.

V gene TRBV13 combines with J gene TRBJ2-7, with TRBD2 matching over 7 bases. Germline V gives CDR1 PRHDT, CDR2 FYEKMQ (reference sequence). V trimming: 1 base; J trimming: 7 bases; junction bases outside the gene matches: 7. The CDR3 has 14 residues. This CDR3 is CASSLEAGTGEQYF. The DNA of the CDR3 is TGTGCCAGCAGCTTAGAAGCGGGGACGGGGGAGCAGTACTTC.

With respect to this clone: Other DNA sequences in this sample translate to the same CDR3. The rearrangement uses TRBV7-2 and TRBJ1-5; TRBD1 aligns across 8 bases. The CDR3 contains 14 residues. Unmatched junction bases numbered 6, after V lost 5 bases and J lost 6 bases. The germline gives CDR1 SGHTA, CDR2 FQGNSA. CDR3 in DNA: TGTGCCAGCAGCGCGGACAGGGCTGGTCAGCCCCAGCATTTT. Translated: CASSADRAGQPQHF.

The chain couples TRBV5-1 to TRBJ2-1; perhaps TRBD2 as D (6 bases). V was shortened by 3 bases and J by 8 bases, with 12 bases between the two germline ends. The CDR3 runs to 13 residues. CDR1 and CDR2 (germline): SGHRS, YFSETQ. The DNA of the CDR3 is TGCGCCAGCAGCTCGGGGGAAATACATGAGCAGTTCTTC. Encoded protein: CASSSGEIHEQFF. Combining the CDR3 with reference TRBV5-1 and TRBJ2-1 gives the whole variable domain KAGVTQTPRYLIKTRGQQVTLSCSPISGHRSVSWYQQTPGQGLQFLFEYFSETQRNKGNFPGRFSGRQFSNSRSEMNVSTLELGDSALYLCASSSGEIHEQFFGPGTRLTVL.

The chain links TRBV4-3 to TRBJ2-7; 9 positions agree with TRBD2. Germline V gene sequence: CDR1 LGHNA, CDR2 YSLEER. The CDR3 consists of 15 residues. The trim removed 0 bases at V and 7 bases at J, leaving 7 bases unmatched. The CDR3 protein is CASSQDGTSNREQYF. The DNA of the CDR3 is TGCGCCAGCAGCCAAGATGGGACTAGCAACAGGGAGCAGTACTTC.

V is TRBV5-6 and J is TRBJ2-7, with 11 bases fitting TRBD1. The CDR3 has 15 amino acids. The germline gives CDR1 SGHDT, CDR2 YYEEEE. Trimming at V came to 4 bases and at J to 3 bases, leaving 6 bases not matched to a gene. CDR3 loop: CASSGAGTGGYEQYF. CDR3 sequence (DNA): TGTGCCAGCAGCGGCGCTGGGACAGGGGGCTACGAGCAGTACTTC.

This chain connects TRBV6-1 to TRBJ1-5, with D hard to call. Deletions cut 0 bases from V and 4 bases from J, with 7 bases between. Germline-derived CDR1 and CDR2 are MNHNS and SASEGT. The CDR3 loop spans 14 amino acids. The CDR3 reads CASSEAHNNQPQHF. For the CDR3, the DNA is TGTGCCAGCAGTGAAGCCCACAATAATCAGCCCCAGCATTTT.

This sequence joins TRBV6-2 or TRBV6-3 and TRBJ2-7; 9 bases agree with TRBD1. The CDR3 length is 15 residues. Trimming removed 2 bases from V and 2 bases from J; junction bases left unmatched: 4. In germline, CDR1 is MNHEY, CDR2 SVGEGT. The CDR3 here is CASSYGTGSTYEQYF. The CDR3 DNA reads TGTGCCAGCAGTTACGGGACAGGGAGTACCTACGAGCAGTACTTC.

The CDR3 DNA reads TGTGCCAGCTCACCATCACAGGGAAACAATCAGCCCCAGCATTTT. Protein sequence: CASSPSQGNNQPQHF. This chain connects TRBV18 to TRBJ1-5; tentative D call: TRBD1 (6 bases). The CDR3 is 15 amino acids. In germline, CDR1 is KGHSH, CDR2 LQKENI. The V end lost 2 bases, the J end lost 3 bases, and 11 bases lay between the germline ends.

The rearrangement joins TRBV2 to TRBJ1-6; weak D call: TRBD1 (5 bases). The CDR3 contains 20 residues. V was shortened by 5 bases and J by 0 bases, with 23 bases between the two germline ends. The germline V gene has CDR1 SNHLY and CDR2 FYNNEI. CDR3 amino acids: CASSPNLGTPGSSYNSPLHF. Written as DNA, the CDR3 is TGTGCCAGCAGTCCAAACCTGGGGACTCCGGGAAGCTCCTATAATTCACCCCTCCACTTT. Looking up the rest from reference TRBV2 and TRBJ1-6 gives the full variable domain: EPEVTQTPSHQVTQMGQEVILRCVPISNHLYFYWYRQILGQKVEFLVSFYNNEISEKSEIFDDQFSVERPDGSNFTLKIRSTKLEDSAMYFCASSPNLGTPGSSYNSPLHFGNGTRLTVT.